This is a list of T cell receptor beta chains from one sample in a study of blood T cell repertoires in COVID-19. Method: immunoSEQ multiplex PCR; TCRdb's copy keeps in-frame clones and lacks some. Found here are under 85,000 clones, 65% to 90% of them singletons; the top ten hold around 2.9%. Material: peripheral blood. The receptors were gathered from a man of 80 years or more with acute or convalescent COVID-19. CDR3s leave out the opening cysteine and the closing phenylalanine or tryptophan. Each record gives: V gene, CDR3 length, J gene, CDR3 protein.

TRBV9	14	TRBJ2-1	ASSVEPLSSYNEQF
TRBV5-8	12	TRBJ1-4	ASSLGRGREKLF
TRBV19	10	TRBJ1-1	ASTSRDREAF
TRBV2	15	TRBJ2-4	AGNRGLSFGAKNIQY
TRBV6-6	14	TRBJ1-6	ASSRQGSSYNSPLH
TRBV30	12	TRBJ1-2	AWSGPEGARGYT
TRBV6-1	14	TRBJ2-1	ASSVLPGQGYNEQF
TRBV21-1	13	TRBJ1-2	ASSKDKGGHYGYT
TRBV7-8	14	TRBJ2-3	ASSRSRLGATDTQY
TRBV7-9	14	TRBJ1-1	ASSPRGTGRNTEAF
TRBV9	15	TRBJ1-1	ASSVGVGLTLNTEAF
TRBV30	13	TRBJ1-5	AWSTGTGEYQPQH
TRBV5-1	12	TRBJ1-4	ASSPGATNEKLF
TRBV27	13	TRBJ2-7	ASSFSDRVAYEQY
TRBV5-6	12	TRBJ2-1	ASSSGTGAWEQF
TRBV11-2	13	TRBJ2-7	ASSYPGTSGNEQY
TRBV29-1	12	TRBJ2-3	SVVAGFGPDTQY